This is a list of T cell receptor beta chains from one sample in a study of T cells after yellow fever vaccination. Each CDR3 protein is one row after TCRdb ran MiXCR on the 5' RACE reads. Altogether some 300,000 distinct CDR3 sequences are present, less than 9.5% being singletons, with the ten largest covering 3% to 3.5%. The sample here was CD4+ T cells sorted from PBMCs, taken 5 days after the yellow fever booster vaccination. All receptors derive from a man between 18 and 35 years old who received the YFV17D yellow fever vaccine. The CDR3 runs from the conserved cysteine through the conserved F or W. A D gene is named only where the DNA matches it firmly. Part of the rows lack a size; the others show once, few, many or a class for expanded clones.

>TRBJ2-5|TRBV5-5|TRBD2|few
CASREVLAKETQYF
TGTGCCAGCAGGGAAGTACTAGCGAAAGAGACCCAGTACTTC
>TRBJ2-1|TRBV24-1|.|many
CATSEYNEQFF
TGTGCCACCAGTGAATACAATGAGCAGTTCTTC
>TRBJ2-1|TRBV12-3/TRBV12-4|.|.
CASGLGSSYNEQFF
TGTGCCAGTGGGCTGGGGAGCTCCTACAATGAGCAGTTCTTC
>TRBJ2-1|TRBV18|TRBD1|many
CASSPQDGTGEFF
TGTGCCAGCTCACCTCAGGACGGGACAGGGGAGTTCTTC
>TRBJ1-4|TRBV18|.|few
CASRTGRGWSEKLFF
TGTGCCAGCCGCACCGGAAGGGGTTGGAGTGAAAAACTGTTTTTT
>TRBJ2-5|TRBV5-4|.|.
CASSLGAEKETQYF
TGTGCCAGCAGCTTGGGAGCGGAAAAGGAGACCCAGTACTTC
>TRBJ1-1|TRBV5-1|.|.
CASSLQRPGDEAFF
TGCGCCAGCAGCTTACAGAGGCCAGGTGATGAAGCTTTCTTT
>TRBJ1-1|TRBV28|.|many
CASSGTLTEAFF
TGTGCCAGCAGTGGAACCCTCACTGAAGCTTTCTTT
>TRBJ1-1|TRBV4-1|.|few
CASSQASGLNTEAFF
TGCGCCAGCAGCCAAGCCTCGGGATTGAACACTGAAGCTTTCTTT
>TRBJ2-3|TRBV4-3|.|many
CASSQTGGTGTDTQYF
TGCGCCAGCAGCCAAACAGGAGGGACAGGCACAGATACGCAGTATTTT
>TRBJ2-7|TRBV10-3|.|.
CAISPGQNRAYEQYF
TGTGCCATCAGCCCCGGACAGAATAGGGCCTACGAGCAGTACTTC
>TRBJ2-3|TRBV19|TRBD2|.
CASSYAPPGLAEGGAQYF
TGTGCCAGTAGCTACGCCCCTCCGGGACTAGCGGAAGGAGGAGCGCAGTATTTT
>TRBJ2-7|TRBV19|TRBD2|.
CASSYLAGNSYEQYF
TGTGCCAGTAGTTACCTAGCGGGTAATTCCTACGAGCAGTACTTC
>TRBJ1-1|TRBV18|TRBD1|few
CASSPGRGVPNTEAFF
TGTGCCAGCTCACCAGGCAGGGGGGTACCGAACACTGAAGCTTTCTTT
>TRBJ2-1|TRBV12-3/TRBV12-4|.|few
CASSLRTTYNEQFF
TGTGCCAGCAGTTTAAGGACAACGTACAATGAGCAGTTCTTC
>TRBJ2-5|TRBV6-6|.|many
CASSYSGQETQYF
TGTGCCAGCAGTTATTCAGGGCAAGAGACCCAGTACTTC
>TRBJ1-4|TRBV7-2|.|few
CASSLQGWGEKLFF
TGTGCCAGCAGCTTACAGGGTTGGGGTGAAAAACTGTTTTTT
>TRBJ1-1|TRBV5-1|.|many
CASSFMGHGTEAFF
TGCGCCAGCAGCTTCATGGGGCATGGCACTGAAGCTTTCTTT
>TRBJ2-1|TRBV10-3|.|many
CAISESPDLYNEQFF
TGTGCCATCAGTGAGTCGCCGGATCTCTACAATGAGCAGTTCTTC
>TRBJ1-4|TRBV11-2|TRBD1|.
CASSLGDSNEKLFF
TGTGCCAGCAGCTTAGGGGACAGTAATGAAAAACTGTTTTTT
>TRBJ2-5|TRBV9|.|many
CASSVGAVETQYF
TGTGCCAGCAGCGTAGGGGCCGTGGAGACCCAGTACTTC
>TRBJ1-2|TRBV5-1|TRBD1|.
CASSWDRTSNGYTF
TGCGCCAGCAGCTGGGACAGGACCTCTAATGGCTACACCTTC
>TRBJ1-4|TRBV6-2/TRBV6-3|TRBD1|few
CASSHLFRGMLEKLFF
TGTGCCAGCAGCCATCTCTTCAGGGGGATGCTCGAAAAACTGTTTTTT
>TRBJ1-3|TRBV7-2|.|few
CASSEAGNTIYF
TGTGCCAGCAGCGAGGCTGGAAACACCATATATTTT
>TRBJ2-3|TRBV5-4|TRBD2|few
CASSLQLAGSTDTQYF
TGTGCCAGCAGCTTGCAACTAGCGGGGAGCACAGATACGCAGTATTTT
>TRBJ1-1|TRBV4-3|.|many
CASSQDLGSTEAFF
TGCGCCAGCAGCCAAGATTTGGGCTCCACTGAAGCTTTCTTT
>TRBJ1-1|TRBV5-1|TRBD1|.
CASLPDRADTEAFF
TGCGCCAGCCTCCCGGACAGGGCGGACACTGAAGCTTTCTTT
>TRBJ1-5|TRBV10-3|.|.
CAISEGGRFSNQPQHF
TGTGCCATCAGTGAAGGGGGGAGGTTTAGCAATCAGCCCCAGCATTTT
>TRBJ1-1|TRBV7-2|.|.
CASRWGTSEAFF
TGTGCCAGCAGGTGGGGGACATCTGAAGCTTTCTTT
>TRBJ2-1|TRBV10-3|.|.
CAISEIRNEQFF
TGTGCCATCAGTGAGATACGGAATGAGCAGTTCTTC
>TRBJ2-5|TRBV5-1|TRBD1|few
CAGRQGSGETQYF
TGCGCCGGAAGACAGGGGAGTGGCGAGACCCAGTACTTC
>TRBJ2-7|TRBV20-1|.|once
CSARRIGYEQYF
TGCAGTGCTAGAAGGATTGGCTACGAGCAGTACTTC
>TRBJ2-3|TRBV28|TRBD2|.
CASSLATGTRGHTQYF
TGTGCCAGCAGTTTGGCCACCGGGACTAGAGGCCATACGCAGTATTTT
>TRBJ2-2|TRBV20-1|.|.
CSAKAARGPTGELFF
TGCAGTGCGAAGGCCGCGCGGGGGCCCACCGGGGAGCTGTTTTTT
>TRBJ1-1|TRBV6-5|TRBD1|few
CASSRNRGVDSTEAFF
TGTGCCAGCAGTCGCAACAGGGGGGTCGATAGCACTGAAGCTTTCTTT
>TRBJ1-1|TRBV3-1|.|few
CASSRTDTEAFF
TGTGCCAGCAGCCGCACAGACACTGAAGCTTTCTTT
>TRBJ2-1|TRBV27|.|few
CASNYMVGTSSGNEQFF
TGTGCCAGCAATTACATGGTGGGGACCTCCAGTGGAAATGAGCAGTTCTTC
>TRBJ1-1|TRBV10-3|TRBD1|few
CAARQGAEAFF
TGTGCCGCCCGACAGGGCGCTGAAGCTTTCTTT
>TRBJ1-5|TRBV7-2|TRBD1|.
CASSSRQGDQPQHF
TGTGCCAGCAGCTCCCGACAGGGCGATCAGCCCCAGCATTTT
>TRBJ2-3|TRBV6-2/TRBV6-3|TRBD2|few
CASSTPGLPTDTQYF
TGTGCCAGCAGTACTCCGGGACTACCCACAGATACGCAGTATTTT
>TRBJ1-2|TRBV7-9|.|few
CASSSFGRRDGYTF
TGTGCCAGCAGCTCATTCGGCAGGAGGGATGGCTACACCTTC
>TRBJ2-4|TRBV29-1|.|many
CSGTKAAKNIQYF
TGCAGCGGAACGAAGGCAGCCAAAAACATTCAGTACTTC
>TRBJ2-5|TRBV7-2|TRBD2|few
CASSFRGLRIETQYF
TGTGCCAGCAGCTTCCGGGGACTAAGAATAGAGACCCAGTACTTC
>TRBJ2-2|TRBV7-3|.|few
CASSTGTPNTGELFF
TGTGCCAGCAGCACCGGGACTCCGAACACCGGGGAGCTGTTTTTT
>TRBJ1-4|TRBV6-2/TRBV6-3|TRBD1|.
CASGPWTGSEKLFF
TGTGCCAGCGGGCCGTGGACAGGGAGCGAAAAACTGTTTTTT
>TRBJ2-7|TRBV15|TRBD1|.
CATSSGQGYEQYF
TGTGCCACCAGCAGTGGACAGGGATACGAGCAGTACTTC
>TRBJ1-6|TRBV6-6|.|.
CASSYRGDNSPLHF
TGTGCCAGCAGTTACCGCGGAGATAATTCACCCCTCCACTTT
>TRBJ2-3|TRBV12-3/TRBV12-4|.|.
CASRPRRRSPSTDTQYF
TGTGCCAGCAGACCAAGGCGGCGGTCACCTAGCACAGATACGCAGTATTTT
>TRBJ2-1|TRBV15|.|few
CATSSGESLPYNEQFF
TGTGCCACCAGCAGCGGGGAGAGCTTACCCTACAATGAGCAGTTCTTC
>TRBJ1-5|TRBV9|.|.
CASSLQSGQPQHF
TGTGCCAGCAGCCTGCAATCGGGACAGCCCCAGCATTTT